This TCR beta chain emerged from a study of T cells in Graves' hyperthyroidism and ophthalmopathy. It was RNA transcripts that yielded the amplified TCR beta CDR3 regions. With the HTBI primer set, the TCR CDR3 went through a first round of RT-PCR. Using its own MiXCR run on the multiplex PCR reads, TCRdb lists one record per CDR3 protein. The table shows fewer than 250,000 distinct CDR3 sequences, with 17% occurring only once. V was clipped by 11 bases and J by 10 bases, with 11 bases between them. The CDR3 loop spans 10 amino acids. CDR1 is MNHEY, CDR2 SVGEGT, per germline. Note on this clonotype: Its antigen is unknown.

Study outcomes and limitations: A model of 13 V-J pairs discriminated ophthalmopathy from stable hyperthyroidism.

The sequenced material came from blood. The sequence was obtained from a man aged 45-60 years with Graves' hyperthyroidism. The chain is built from TRBV6-2 or TRBV6-3 and TRBJ2-2, with D unresolved. The DNA of the CDR3 is TGTGCCCCCCGTGCCGCGGAGCTGTTTTTT. Translation gives CAPRAAELFF.